The rows below give T cell receptor beta chains drawn from one sample of a study of blood T cell repertoires in COVID-19. Libraries were prepared by immunoSEQ multiplex PCR; TCRdb keeps only in-frame clonotypes and omits some of them. Among approximately 190,000 clones listed, 80% to 85% were seen once. Sequencing was performed on peripheral blood. The origin of the receptors is a woman aged 40 to 50 with acute or convalescent COVID-19. The CDR3 runs from the conserved cysteine through the conserved F or W. Fields, in order: J gene, V gene, clone size, D gene, CDR3 protein, CDR3 DNA. The D gene is left open where the match is weak. Clone size is given for some rows only: seen once, a few or many times, or a class if the clone is expanded.

j_call: TRBJ2-1; v_call: TRBV27; clone_size: few; d_call: NA; cdr3_aa: CASSSLPGEQFF; cdr3_nt: TGTGCCAGCAGTTCCCTTCCAGGAGAGCAGTTCTTC
j_call: TRBJ2-3; v_call: TRBV5-4; clone_size: NA; d_call: NA; cdr3_aa: CASSAGTSDTQYF; cdr3_nt: TGTGCCAGCAGCGCCGGGACTTCAGATACGCAGTATTTT
j_call: TRBJ1-1; v_call: TRBV11-3; clone_size: NA; d_call: NA; cdr3_aa: CASSQGNEAFF; cdr3_nt: TGTGCCAGCAGTCAGGGGAATGAAGCTTTCTTT
j_call: TRBJ1-5; v_call: TRBV18; clone_size: NA; d_call: NA; cdr3_aa: CASSPTGGNQPQHF; cdr3_nt: TGTGCCAGCTCACCGACAGGCGGCAATCAGCCCCAGCATTTT
j_call: TRBJ1-2; v_call: TRBV11-2; clone_size: NA; d_call: NA; cdr3_aa: CASSLSGGYGYTF; cdr3_nt: TGTGCCAGCAGCTTAAGTGGCGGCTACGGCTACACCTTC
j_call: TRBJ2-5; v_call: TRBV29-1; clone_size: NA; d_call: TRBD2; cdr3_aa: CSVGGTSGGQLLETQYF; cdr3_nt: TGCAGCGTGGGCGGGACTAGCGGGGGCCAACTCTTGGAGACCCAGTACTTC
j_call: TRBJ1-5; v_call: TRBV7-9; clone_size: few; d_call: NA; cdr3_aa: CASSSRVGSTDQPQHF; cdr3_nt: TGTGCCAGCAGCTCGCGGGTGGGGTCCACCGATCAGCCCCAGCATTTT
j_call: TRBJ1-2; v_call: TRBV27; clone_size: NA; d_call: NA; cdr3_aa: CASSWGGSGHYGYTF; cdr3_nt: TGTGCCAGCAGTTGGGGGGGGAGCGGGCACTATGGCTACACCTTC
j_call: TRBJ1-2; v_call: TRBV14; clone_size: NA; d_call: NA; cdr3_aa: CASSQGGDYGYTF; cdr3_nt: TGTGCCAGCAGCCAAGGGGGGGACTATGGCTACACCTTC
j_call: TRBJ1-1; v_call: TRBV5-1; clone_size: NA; d_call: TRBD1; cdr3_aa: CASSLDRVNTEAFF; cdr3_nt: TGCGCCAGCAGCCTAGACAGGGTTAACACTGAAGCTTTCTTT
j_call: TRBJ1-5; v_call: TRBV24-1; clone_size: NA; d_call: NA; cdr3_aa: CATSEGGYSNQPQHF; cdr3_nt: TGTGCCACCAGTGAGGGGGGGTATAGCAATCAGCCCCAGCATTTT
j_call: TRBJ1-5; v_call: TRBV7-2; clone_size: NA; d_call: NA; cdr3_aa: CASSPRENQPQHF; cdr3_nt: TGTGCCAGCAGCCCCCGGGAGAATCAGCCCCAGCATTTT
j_call: TRBJ2-3; v_call: TRBV5-1; clone_size: NA; d_call: TRBD2; cdr3_aa: CASSLVLAGAGDTQYF; cdr3_nt: TGCGCCAGCAGCTTGGTTCTAGCGGGAGCGGGAGATACGCAGTATTTT
j_call: TRBJ2-3; v_call: TRBV7-2; clone_size: NA; d_call: NA; cdr3_aa: CASSLRSSTDTQYF; cdr3_nt: TGTGCCAGCAGCTTACGGTCTAGCACAGATACGCAGTATTTT
j_call: TRBJ1-4; v_call: TRBV28; clone_size: NA; d_call: NA; cdr3_aa: CASRTGPYNEKLFF; cdr3_nt: TGTGCCAGCCGAACAGGTCCATATAATGAAAAACTGTTTTTT
j_call: TRBJ2-3; v_call: TRBV7-3; clone_size: NA; d_call: NA; cdr3_aa: CASSLLIADTQYF; cdr3_nt: TGTGCCAGCAGCTTACTAATAGCAGATACGCAGTATTTT
j_call: TRBJ2-5; v_call: TRBV6-2/TRBV6-3; clone_size: NA; d_call: TRBD1; cdr3_aa: CASSRQGWETQYF; cdr3_nt: TGTGCCAGCAGTCGACAGGGGTGGGAGACCCAGTACTTC
j_call: TRBJ2-7; v_call: TRBV10-2; clone_size: once; d_call: TRBD1; cdr3_aa: CASIDRGIFSYEQYF; cdr3_nt: TGCGCCAGCATTGACAGGGGGATCTTCTCCTACGAGCAGTACTTC
j_call: TRBJ2-7; v_call: TRBV7-2; clone_size: NA; d_call: TRBD1; cdr3_aa: CASSDYRGDEQYF; cdr3_nt: TGTGCCAGCAGCGACTACAGGGGCGACGAGCAGTACTTC
j_call: TRBJ2-1; v_call: TRBV7-9; clone_size: NA; d_call: TRBD2; cdr3_aa: CASSLAMVASGRESNEQFF; cdr3_nt: TGTGCCAGCAGCTTAGCGATGGTGGCTAGCGGGAGGGAAAGCAATGAGCAGTTCTTC
j_call: TRBJ1-1; v_call: TRBV4-2; clone_size: NA; d_call: TRBD1; cdr3_aa: CASSQAGQAGLDTEAFF; cdr3_nt: TGTGCCAGCAGCCAGGCGGGACAGGCGGGCTTAGACACTGAAGCTTTCTTT
j_call: TRBJ2-7; v_call: TRBV28; clone_size: NA; d_call: NA; cdr3_aa: CASRSIGDRGEQYF; cdr3_nt: TGTGCCAGCAGATCAATCGGGGATCGCGGGGAGCAGTACTTC
j_call: TRBJ1-2; v_call: TRBV5-1; clone_size: NA; d_call: NA; cdr3_aa: CASSLGGPWASVNYGYTF; cdr3_nt: TGCGCCAGCAGCTTGGGGGGCCCCTGGGCTTCAGTTAACTATGGCTACACCTTC
j_call: TRBJ2-1; v_call: TRBV4-1; clone_size: NA; d_call: NA; cdr3_aa: CASSQGTGVVEQFF; cdr3_nt: TGCGCCAGCAGCCAAGGGACGGGAGTGGTAGAGCAGTTCTTC
j_call: TRBJ1-5; v_call: TRBV15; clone_size: NA; d_call: NA; cdr3_aa: CATSEGGSRSNQPQHF; cdr3_nt: TGTGCCACCAGCGAGGGGGGGAGTCGGAGCAATCAGCCCCAGCATTTT
j_call: TRBJ2-6; v_call: TRBV7-8; clone_size: NA; d_call: TRBD1; cdr3_aa: CASSFKATGGSGANVLTF; cdr3_nt: TGTGCCAGCAGCTTTAAGGCAACAGGGGGCTCTGGGGCCAACGTCCTGACTTTC
j_call: TRBJ2-1; v_call: TRBV2; clone_size: NA; d_call: NA; cdr3_aa: CASSEHSSYNEQFF; cdr3_nt: TGTGCCAGCAGTGAACATAGCTCCTACAATGAGCAGTTCTTC
j_call: TRBJ1-5; v_call: TRBV4-2; clone_size: NA; d_call: NA; cdr3_aa: CASSQNWGGNQPQHF; cdr3_nt: TGTGCCAGCAGCCAAAACTGGGGGGGGAATCAGCCCCAGCATTTT
j_call: TRBJ1-1; v_call: TRBV20-1; clone_size: NA; d_call: NA; cdr3_aa: CSASFAGKDTEAFF; cdr3_nt: TGCAGTGCTAGTTTTGCCGGGAAGGACACTGAAGCTTTCTTT
j_call: TRBJ1-1; v_call: TRBV14; clone_size: NA; d_call: NA; cdr3_aa: CASSQQASPEAFF; cdr3_nt: TGTGCCAGCAGCCAACAGGCTTCCCCCGAAGCTTTCTTT
j_call: TRBJ2-5; v_call: TRBV11-3; clone_size: NA; d_call: NA; cdr3_aa: CASSAGWGKGTQYF; cdr3_nt: TGTGCCAGCAGCGCAGGGTGGGGAAAAGGGACCCAGTACTTC
j_call: TRBJ2-1; v_call: TRBV5-1; clone_size: NA; d_call: TRBD1; cdr3_aa: CASSLHRGQNQEQFF; cdr3_nt: TGCGCCAGCAGCTTGCACAGGGGGCAAAACCAAGAGCAGTTCTTC
j_call: TRBJ1-2; v_call: TRBV5-1; clone_size: NA; d_call: NA; cdr3_aa: CASSLTGYGYTF; cdr3_nt: TGCGCCAGCAGCTTGACAGGCTATGGCTACACCTTC
j_call: TRBJ2-1; v_call: TRBV6-4; clone_size: NA; d_call: TRBD2; cdr3_aa: CASSDVGLAGVDEQFF; cdr3_nt: TGTGCCAGCAGTGACGTAGGGCTAGCGGGAGTGGATGAGCAGTTCTTC
j_call: TRBJ2-7; v_call: TRBV19; clone_size: NA; d_call: TRBD2; cdr3_aa: CASSIAGVAYEQYF; cdr3_nt: TGTGCCAGTAGTATTGCGGGAGTCGCCTACGAGCAGTACTTC
j_call: TRBJ1-2; v_call: TRBV2; clone_size: NA; d_call: NA; cdr3_aa: CASNPDEYGYTF; cdr3_nt: TGTGCCAGCAATCCAGATGAATATGGCTACACCTTC
j_call: TRBJ2-3; v_call: TRBV2; clone_size: NA; d_call: TRBD2; cdr3_aa: CASSGSGRADTQYF; cdr3_nt: TGTGCCAGCAGTGGTAGCGGGAGGGCCGATACGCAGTATTTT
j_call: TRBJ2-1; v_call: TRBV6-5; clone_size: NA; d_call: NA; cdr3_aa: CASSKRLEGVNEQFF; cdr3_nt: TGTGCCAGCAGTAAAAGACTAGAAGGGGTCAATGAGCAGTTCTTC
j_call: TRBJ1-3; v_call: TRBV11-2; clone_size: NA; d_call: TRBD1; cdr3_aa: CASSLERDRGISGNTIYF; cdr3_nt: TGTGCCAGCAGCTTAGAGAGGGACAGGGGCATAAGTGGAAACACCATATATTTT
j_call: TRBJ2-7; v_call: TRBV5-1; clone_size: NA; d_call: TRBD2; cdr3_aa: CASSFSRESSYEQYF; cdr3_nt: TGCGCCAGCAGCTTCTCGCGGGAGAGCTCCTACGAGCAGTACTTC
j_call: TRBJ1-5; v_call: TRBV19; clone_size: NA; d_call: TRBD1; cdr3_aa: CASRGQGLGWNQPQHF; cdr3_nt: TGTGCCAGCCGGGGACAGGGGTTAGGGTGGAATCAGCCCCAGCATTTT
j_call: TRBJ2-1; v_call: TRBV2; clone_size: NA; d_call: NA; cdr3_aa: CASREYNEQFF; cdr3_nt: TGTGCCAGCAGAGAGTACAATGAGCAGTTCTTC
j_call: TRBJ2-2; v_call: TRBV5-4; clone_size: NA; d_call: NA; cdr3_aa: CASSLVSGVNTGELFF; cdr3_nt: TGTGCCAGCAGCTTGGTGTCAGGGGTTAACACCGGGGAGCTGTTTTTT
j_call: TRBJ2-5; v_call: TRBV27; clone_size: NA; d_call: NA; cdr3_aa: CASSLWPEETQYF; cdr3_nt: TGTGCCAGCAGTTTATGGCCAGAAGAGACCCAGTACTTC
j_call: TRBJ1-3; v_call: TRBV4-1; clone_size: NA; d_call: NA; cdr3_aa: CASSQDPTGNTIYF; cdr3_nt: TGCGCCAGCAGCCAAGATCCCACTGGAAACACCATATATTTT
j_call: TRBJ2-1; v_call: TRBV2; clone_size: NA; d_call: TRBD2; cdr3_aa: CASSEGLAGYNEQFF; cdr3_nt: TGTGCCAGCAGTGAGGGTCTAGCGGGGTACAATGAGCAGTTCTTC
j_call: TRBJ1-2; v_call: TRBV2; clone_size: NA; d_call: NA; cdr3_aa: CASSGGGLVRGYTF; cdr3_nt: TGTGCCAGCAGTGGCGGGGGCTTGGTGAGAGGCTACACCTTC
j_call: TRBJ1-5; v_call: TRBV2; clone_size: few; d_call: NA; cdr3_aa: CASSPGNQPQHF; cdr3_nt: TGTGCCAGCAGCCCGGGAAATCAGCCCCAGCATTTT
j_call: TRBJ2-3; v_call: TRBV9; clone_size: once; d_call: NA; cdr3_aa: CASSVRGDRSTDTQYF; cdr3_nt: TGTGCCAGCAGCGTAAGGGGTGACCGGAGCACAGATACGCAGTATTTT
j_call: TRBJ1-2; v_call: TRBV14; clone_size: NA; d_call: NA; cdr3_aa: CASNKLGSIYGYTF; cdr3_nt: TGTGCCAGCAACAAACTAGGGAGCATCTATGGCTACACCTTC
j_call: TRBJ2-5; v_call: TRBV29-1; clone_size: NA; d_call: NA; cdr3_aa: CSVKGVGETQYF; cdr3_nt: TGCAGCGTGAAAGGGGTGGGGGAGACCCAGTACTTC
j_call: TRBJ2-1; v_call: TRBV13; clone_size: NA; d_call: NA; cdr3_aa: CASSLRVLSSYNEQFF; cdr3_nt: TGTGCCAGCAGCTTGCGCGTCTTGAGCTCCTACAATGAGCAGTTCTTC
j_call: TRBJ1-2; v_call: TRBV5-6; clone_size: NA; d_call: NA; cdr3_aa: CASSLSPGGVYGYTF; cdr3_nt: TGTGCCAGCAGCTTGAGTCCGGGAGGCGTCTATGGCTACACCTTC